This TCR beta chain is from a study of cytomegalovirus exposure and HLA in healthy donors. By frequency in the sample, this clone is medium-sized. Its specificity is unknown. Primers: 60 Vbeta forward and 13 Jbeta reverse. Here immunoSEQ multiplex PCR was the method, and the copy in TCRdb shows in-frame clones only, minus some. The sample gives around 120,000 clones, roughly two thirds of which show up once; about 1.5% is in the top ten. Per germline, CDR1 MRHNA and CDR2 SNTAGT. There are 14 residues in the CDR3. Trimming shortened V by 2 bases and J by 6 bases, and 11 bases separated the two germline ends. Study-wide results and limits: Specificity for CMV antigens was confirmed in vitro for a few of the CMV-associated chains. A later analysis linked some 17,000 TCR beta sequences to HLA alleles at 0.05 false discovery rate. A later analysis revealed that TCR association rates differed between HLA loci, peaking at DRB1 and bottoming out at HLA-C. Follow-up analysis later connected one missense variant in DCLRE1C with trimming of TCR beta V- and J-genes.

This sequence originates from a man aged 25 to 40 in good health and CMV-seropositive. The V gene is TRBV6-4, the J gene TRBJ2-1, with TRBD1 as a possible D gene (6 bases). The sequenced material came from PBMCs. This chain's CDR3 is CASSDLGGGNEQFF. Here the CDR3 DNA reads TGTGCCAGCAGTGACCTAGGGGGTGGCAATGAGCAGTTCTTC.